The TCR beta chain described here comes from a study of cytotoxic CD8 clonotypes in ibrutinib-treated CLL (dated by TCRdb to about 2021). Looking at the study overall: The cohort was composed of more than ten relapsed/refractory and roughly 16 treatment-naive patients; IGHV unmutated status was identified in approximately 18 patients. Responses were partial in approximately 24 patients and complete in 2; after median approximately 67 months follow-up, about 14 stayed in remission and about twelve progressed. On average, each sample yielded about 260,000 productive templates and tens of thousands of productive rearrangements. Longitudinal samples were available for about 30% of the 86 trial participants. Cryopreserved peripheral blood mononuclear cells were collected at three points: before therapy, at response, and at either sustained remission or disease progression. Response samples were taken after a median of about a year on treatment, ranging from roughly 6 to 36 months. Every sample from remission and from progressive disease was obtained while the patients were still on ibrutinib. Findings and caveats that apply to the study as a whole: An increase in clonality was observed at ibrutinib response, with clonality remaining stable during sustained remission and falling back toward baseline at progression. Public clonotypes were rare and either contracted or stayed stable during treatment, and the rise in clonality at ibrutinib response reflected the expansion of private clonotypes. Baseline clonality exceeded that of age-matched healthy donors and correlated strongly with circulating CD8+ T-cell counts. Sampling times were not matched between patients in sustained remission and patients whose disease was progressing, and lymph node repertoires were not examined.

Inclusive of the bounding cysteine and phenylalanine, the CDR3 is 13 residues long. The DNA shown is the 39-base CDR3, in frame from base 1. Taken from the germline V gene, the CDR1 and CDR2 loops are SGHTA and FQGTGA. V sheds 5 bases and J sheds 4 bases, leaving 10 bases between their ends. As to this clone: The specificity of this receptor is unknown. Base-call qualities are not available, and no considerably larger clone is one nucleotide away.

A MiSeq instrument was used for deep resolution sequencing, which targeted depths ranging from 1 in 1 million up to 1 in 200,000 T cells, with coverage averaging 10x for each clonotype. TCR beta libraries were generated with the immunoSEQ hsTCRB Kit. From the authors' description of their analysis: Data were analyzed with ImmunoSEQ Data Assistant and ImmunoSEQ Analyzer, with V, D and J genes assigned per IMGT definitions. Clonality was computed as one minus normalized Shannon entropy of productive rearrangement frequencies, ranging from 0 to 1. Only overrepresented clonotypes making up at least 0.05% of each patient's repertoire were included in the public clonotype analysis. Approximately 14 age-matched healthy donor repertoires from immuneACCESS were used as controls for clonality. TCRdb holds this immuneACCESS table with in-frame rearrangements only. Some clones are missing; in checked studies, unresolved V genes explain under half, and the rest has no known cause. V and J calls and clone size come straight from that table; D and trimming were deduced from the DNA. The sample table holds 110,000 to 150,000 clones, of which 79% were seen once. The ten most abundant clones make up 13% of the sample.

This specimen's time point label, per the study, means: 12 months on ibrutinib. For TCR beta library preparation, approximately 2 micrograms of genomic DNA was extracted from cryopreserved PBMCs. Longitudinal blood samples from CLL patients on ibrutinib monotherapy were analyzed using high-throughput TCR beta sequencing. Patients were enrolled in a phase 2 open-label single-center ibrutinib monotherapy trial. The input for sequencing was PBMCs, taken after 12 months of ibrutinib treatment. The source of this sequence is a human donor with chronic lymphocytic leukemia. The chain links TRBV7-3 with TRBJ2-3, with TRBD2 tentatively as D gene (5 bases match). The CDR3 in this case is CASSQGRADTQYF. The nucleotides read TGTGCCAGCAGCCAAGGGCGGGCAGATACGCAGTATTTT.